The 14 T cell receptor beta chains in this list originate from one sample, sequenced in a study of T cell responses to AZD1222 COVID-19 vaccine. Profiled with immunoSEQ multiplex PCR; TCRdb holds only in-frame clones, not every one. The table has 160,000 or so clones, about 91% seen once. The source was peripheral blood, collected on day 0 of AZD1222 vaccination. These receptors all come from an adult in good health.

The V call is TRBV30, the J call TRBJ2-7, with 8 bases fitting TRBD2. The CDR3 is 13 amino acids. V gave up 3 bases and J gave up 4 bases; unmatched junction bases: 5. Germline CDR1 and CDR2: GTSNPN and SVGIG (reference sequence). This chain's CDR3 is CAWSARGGYEQYF. CDR3 DNA sequence: TGTGCCTGGAGCGCCCGGGGGGGGTACGAGCAGTACTTC.

This clone has a single count. This chain joins TRBV28 and TRBJ1-1, with a tentative D call TRBD1 (5 bases). Germline assignment: CDR1 MDHEN and CDR2 SYDVKM. The CDR3 is 14 residues long. V was trimmed by 6 bases and J by 7 bases, leaving 18 bases between them. CDR3 residues: CASSHPTDDSEAFF. Written as DNA, the CDR3 is TGTGCCAGCAGCCACCCGACAGACGACAGTGAAGCTTTCTTT. The whole variable domain, filled in from reference TRBV28 and TRBJ1-1, reads DVKVTQSSRYLVKRTGEKVFLECVQDMDHENMFWYRQDPGLGLRLIYFSYDVKMKEKGDIPEGYSVSREKKERFSLILESASTNQTSMYLCASSHPTDDSEAFFGQGTRLTVV.

The chain uses TRBV5-1 and TRBJ1-4; D call uncertain. The V and J ends lost 4 bases and 4 bases respectively, with 11 bases between them. Germline-derived CDR1 and CDR2 are SGHRS and YFSETQ. CDR3 length: 14 residues. The CDR3 reads CASSRRAGNEKLFF. In DNA form, the CDR3 reads TGCGCCAGCAGCCGCCGGGCGGGTAATGAAAAACTGTTTTTT.

The rearrangement joins TRBV28 to TRBJ1-2, with D possibly TRBD1 on 6 matching bases. V was cut by 3 bases and J by 8 bases, with 7 bases left in between. Germline lookup yields CDR1 MDHEN and CDR2 SYDVKM. The CDR3 spans 11 residues. In nucleotides, the CDR3 is TGTGCCAGCAGTTTGGGGGGCGGCTACACCTTC. As protein: CASSLGGGYTF.

The chain has TRBV28 and TRBJ2-7; a weak D match, TRBD2 (6 bases). This CDR3 has 12 residues. Germline V gives CDR1 MDHEN, CDR2 SYDVKM. V was trimmed by 10 bases and J by 6 bases, leaving 16 bases between them. The CDR3 sequence is CATNFNGGEQYF. CDR3 sequence (DNA): TGTGCCACCAACTTCAACGGGGGCGAGCAGTACTTC.

The rearrangement links TRBV5-1 to TRBJ1-2, with D uncertain. The germline gives CDR1 SGHRS, CDR2 YFSETQ. Trimming cost V 0 bases and J 3 bases, with 15 bases left between them. The CDR3 extends over 16 amino acids. In DNA form, the CDR3 reads TGCGCCAGCAGCTTGGTGAGGGCAGGCACAGACTATGGCTACACCTTC. It translates to CASSLVRAGTDYGYTF.

V and J are TRBV19 and TRBJ2-7; unclear D gene. The CDR3 spans 15 residues. Trimming left V 7 bases short and J 6 bases short, with 22 bases between. Germline V gene lookup returns CDR1 LNHDA and CDR2 SQIVND (reference sequence). DNA of the CDR3: TGTGCCAGTACCCTAACTCGGAGCGCGAGTACCGAGCAGTACTTC. Its protein is CASTLTRSASTEQYF.

The chain uses TRBV5-1 and TRBJ2-2, with D maybe TRBD1 (5 bases). The CDR3 sequence is 14 residues long. Germline V lookup: CDR1 SGHRS, CDR2 YFSETQ. The V end lost 0 bases, the J end lost 4 bases, and 7 bases lay between the germline ends. The CDR3 region is CASSLVQGTGELFF. As DNA, the CDR3 is TGCGCCAGCAGCTTGGTTCAGGGCACCGGGGAGCTGTTTTTT.

The gene calls are TRBV19 and TRBJ2-1, with TRBD1 matching 8 bases. Germline trimming cut 4 bases from V and 8 bases from J; bases unmatched to any gene: 10. Germline V gives CDR1 LNHDA, CDR2 SQIVND (reference sequence). CDR3 length: 15 residues. The CDR3 here is CASSTAPTGGYEQFF. CDR3 DNA sequence: TGTGCCAGTAGTACTGCTCCTACAGGGGGATATGAGCAGTTCTTC. Looking up the rest from reference TRBV19 and TRBJ2-1 gives the full variable domain: DGGITQSPKYLFRKEGQNVTLSCEQNLNHDAMYWYRQDPGQGLRLIYYSQIVNDFQKGDIAEGYSVSREKKESFPLTVTSAQKNPTAFYLCASSTAPTGGYEQFFGPGTRLTVL.

The V call is TRBV9, the J call TRBJ1-6, with a tentative D call TRBD1 (5 bases). Germline CDR1 reads SGDLS; CDR2 reads YYNGEE. With 0 bases removed from V and 7 bases from J, the gap between germline ends came to 11 bases. This CDR3 has 15 amino acids. In nucleotides, the CDR3 is TGTGCCAGCAGCGTAGAGGGACTGGGGAATTCACCCCTCCACTTT. This translates into CASSVEGLGNSPLHF. The full variable domain, with the rest looked up from reference TRBV9 and TRBJ1-6, is DSGVTQTPKHLITATGQRVTLRCSPRSGDLSVYWYQQSLDQGLQFLIQYYNGEERAKGNILERFSAQQFPDLHSELNLSSLELGDSALYFCASSVEGLGNSPLHFGNGTRLTVT.

V and J are TRBV24-1 and TRBJ2-4; no clear D gene. In germline, CDR1 is KGHDR, CDR2 SFDVKD. This CDR3 contains 17 residues. Trimming stripped 5 bases from V and 0 bases from J, with 16 bases between. In DNA, the CDR3 is TGTGCCACCAGTGCCACTCCAGACACTCTAGCCAAAAACATTCAGTACTTC. It encodes CATSATPDTLAKNIQYF.

The gene calls are TRBV7-9 and TRBJ1-2, with 7 positions matching TRBD1. CDR3 size: 16 residues. The germline V gene has CDR1 SEHNR and CDR2 FQNEAQ (reference sequence). With V trimmed by 0 bases and J by 0 bases, 4 bases remained unmatched. The CDR3: CASSLAWDRANYGYTF. CDR3 coding DNA: TGTGCCAGCAGCTTAGCGTGGGACAGAGCTAACTATGGCTACACCTTC.

This chain uses TRBV3-1 (or the pseudogene TRBV3-2) with TRBJ2-7; D is unclear. This CDR3 has 16 amino acids. Trimming removed 1 base from V and 0 bases from J, with 13 bases in between. Germline values: CDR1 LGHDT, CDR2 YNNKEL (reference sequence). CDR3 in amino acids: CASSQGLRRSSYEQYF. The CDR3 DNA sequence: TGTGCCAGCAGCCAAGGCCTCAGACGGAGCTCCTACGAGCAGTACTTC.

The chain links TRBV18 to TRBJ1-6; 10 bases align to TRBD1. There are 15 residues in the CDR3. The V and J ends lost 4 bases and 8 bases, in that order; junction bases with no gene match: 5. CDR1 and CDR2 (germline): KGHSH, LQKENI. CDR3 in DNA: TGTGCCAGCTCACTGAGAGGGACAGGGGATTCACCCCTCCACTTT. Encoded protein: CASSLRGTGDSPLHF.